This record concerns one TCR beta chain sequence. The data are from a study of shared clonotypes between healthy human individuals. Study-level information: Used for every donor were three CD4 naive, three CD4 memory, two CD8 naive and one CD8 memory plate.

Terminally differentiated effector memory CD45RA+ cells were excluded by CCR7 positive selection of CD45RO-negative cells. Healthy and HIV-negative, the adult donors had no recent acute infections or vaccinations. Under the authors' procedure: Filtering of immunoSEQ junctional sequences could not match full-length read filtering. Here immunoSEQ multiplex PCR was the method, and the copy in TCRdb shows in-frame clones only, minus some. V and J calls and clone size are given by that table; D and trimming were obtained from the DNA. The profile covers 2 million to 2.5 million clones, with 90% to 95% appearing a single time and around 1.7% taken by the ten largest. The V segment lost 7 bases and the J segment 9 bases; nucleotides outside the gene matches: 10. The germline V gene encodes CDR1 MNHEY and CDR2 SVGAGI. This CDR3 is 14 amino acids long.

The sequenced material came from naive CD8+ T cells from PBMCs. The chain uses TRBV6-5 and TRBJ2-1, with 9 bases aligning to TRBD2. The clonotype comes from a man between 18 and 29 years old in good health. Some clones in this sample may be carry-over from other donors' samples. CDR3 residues: CASMGLAGTGEQFF. CDR3 bases: TGTGCCAGCATGGGACTAGCCGGAACGGGTGAGCAGTTCTTC.